Described below is a single T cell receptor (beta chain) sequence and its context. Its antigen is undetermined. Germline CDR1 is GTSNPN and CDR2 is SVGIG (reference sequence). Trimming shortened V by 0 bases and J by 1 base, and 7 bases separated the two germline ends. This CDR3 has 15 amino acids. This table comes from immunoSEQ multiplex PCR, and its TCRdb copy is limited to in-frame clones, with some not included. The sample has 90,000 to 150,000 clones, roughly nine tenths seen once; the top ten hold 2.4%. These data belong to a study of T cell responses to AZD1222 COVID-19 vaccine. Study conclusions and caveats: Nearly half of spike-specific TCRs reportedly go after variant regions that carry no mutations.

This clonotype originated in an adult in good health. Specimen: peripheral blood, collected on day 0 of AZD1222 vaccination. This chain joins TRBV30 and TRBJ2-6; tentatively, D is TRBD2 (5 bases). This CDR3 reads CAWSVRGSGANVLTF. CDR3 bases: TGTGCCTGGAGTGTAAGAGGGTCTGGGGCCAACGTCCTGACTTTC.